Shown below are 27 T cell receptor beta chains from a single sample sequenced in a study of cytotoxic CD8 clonotypes in ibrutinib-treated CLL. Clones were sequenced by immunoSEQ multiplex PCR, and TCRdb holds only the in-frame ones, with some missing. The sample contains some 150,000 clones, 60% to 80% of which appear only once. The starting material was PBMCs, obtained after 12 months of ibrutinib treatment. All receptors derive from a human donor with chronic lymphocytic leukemia.

Ten or more counts support this clone. This chain connects TRBV30 to TRBJ1-1; 10 positions agree with TRBD1. The germline gives CDR1 GTSNPN, CDR2 SVGIG (reference sequence). Trimming at V came to 0 bases and at J to 4 bases, leaving 20 bases not matched to a gene. The CDR3 covers 20 residues. CDR3 sequence reads: CAWSVDRLSGQGLGGTEAFF. The DNA of the CDR3 is TGTGCCTGGAGTGTAGATCGTCTTTCGGGACAGGGGCTCGGTGGCACTGAAGCTTTCTTT.

The chain recombines TRBV7-6 with TRBJ2-7, with TRBD2 as a possible D gene (6 bases). Germline lookup yields CDR1 SGHVS and CDR2 FNYEAQ. V gave up 1 base and J gave up 4 bases, with 14 bases separating them. This CDR3 contains 15 residues. The CDR3 DNA reads as TGTGCCAGCAGCTTAGGGAGAGGCGGGATGTACGAGCAGTACTTC. Translated: CASSLGRGGMYEQYF.

The chain recombines TRBV6-1 with TRBJ2-3; D not resolved. Deletions cut 4 bases from V and 1 base from J, with 15 bases between. This CDR3 contains 16 residues. The V gene's germline CDR1 is MNHNS and CDR2 SASEGT. The DNA for the CDR3 is TGTGCCAGCAGTGCACAACAGACGCCCCGCACAGATACGCAGTATTTT. It encodes CASSAQQTPRTDTQYF.

The chain has TRBV5-1 and TRBJ2-2; the D is unclear. The CDR3 covers 13 residues. Germline loops: CDR1 SGHRS, CDR2 YFSETQ. Between the trimmed V and J ends, which lost 0 bases and 6 bases, there was a span of 6 bases. The CDR3 DNA reads TGCGCCAGCAGCTTGGGCATCCCCGGGGAGCTGTTTTTT. This encodes CASSLGIPGELFF.

The rearrangement links TRBV4-1 to TRBJ2-5, with 10 bases that match TRBD1. The CDR3 is 15 amino acids. The V gene end was trimmed by 5 bases and the J gene end by 4 bases; junction bases not matched to a gene: 7. Germline loops: CDR1 MGHRA, CDR2 YSYEKL. CDR3 sequence (DNA): TGCGCCAGCAGCTATCAGACAGGGGGCAGAGAGACCCAGTACTTC. Residues: CASSYQTGGRETQYF.

The gene calls are TRBV6-5 and TRBJ2-7, with TRBD1 matching 10 bases. CDR1 and CDR2 (germline): MNHEY, SVGAGI. The CDR3 consists of 14 residues. J gave up 5 bases and V 6 bases, and 7 bases lay outside the gene matches. The CDR3 nucleotides read TGTGCCAGCAGATTCGGGACAGGGGTGGACGAGCAGTACTTC. This translates into CASRFGTGVDEQYF.

The chain employs TRBV5-1 and TRBJ2-5; weak D call: TRBD2 (5 bases). Trimming stripped 2 bases from V and 5 bases from J, with 13 bases between. CDR1 SGHRS and CDR2 YFSETQ come from the germline V gene. The CDR3 runs 14 residues. CDR3 in DNA: TGCGCCAGCAGCTTACTAGAGATCCTGGAGACCCAGTACTTC. Amino acids: CASSLLEILETQYF. The entire variable domain, with the rest obtained from reference TRBV5-1 and TRBJ2-5, is as follows: KAGVTQTPRYLIKTRGQQVTLSCSPISGHRSVSWYQQTPGQGLQFLFEYFSETQRNKGNFPGRFSGRQFSNSRSEMNVSTLELGDSALYLCASSLLEILETQYFGPGTRLLVL.

The gene calls are TRBV7-2 and TRBJ2-3, with D unresolved. Per germline, CDR1 SGHTA and CDR2 FQGNSA. The CDR3 runs to 13 residues. With 2 bases removed from V and 5 bases from J, the gap between germline ends came to 8 bases. Here the CDR3 reads CASSLNPGDTQYF. CDR3 DNA sequence: TGTGCCAGCAGCTTAAACCCTGGAGATACGCAGTATTTT.

The chain joins TRBV5-6 to TRBJ1-2; TRBD1 might be the D (5 bases). Trimming left V 3 bases short and J 8 bases short, with 17 bases between. Germline V lookup: CDR1 SGHDT, CDR2 YYEEEE. CDR3 length equals 14 residues. Here the CDR3 reads CASSSGLWRGGYTF. CDR3 sequence (DNA): TGTGCCAGCAGCTCCGGGCTTTGGCGGGGCGGCTACACCTTC. Using reference TRBV5-6 and TRBJ1-2 for the parts outside the CDR3, the full variable domain is DAGVTQSPTHLIKTRGQQVTLRCSPKSGHDTVSWYQQALGQGPQFIFQYYEEEERQRGNFPDRFSGHQFPNYSSELNVNALLLGDSALYLCASSSGLWRGGYTFGSGTRLTVV.

The chain joins TRBV19 to TRBJ1-4, with D maybe TRBD1 (5 bases). The CDR3 has 14 amino acids. Trimming pared 3 bases from V and 4 bases from J, leaving 9 bases between. Germline V lookup: CDR1 LNHDA, CDR2 SQIVND (reference sequence). The CDR3 DNA sequence: TGTGCCAGTAGTATGGGGGGAAGTAATGAAAAACTGTTTTTT. It specifies CASSMGGSNEKLFF.

V usage is TRBV30 and J usage is TRBJ2-7; D tentatively reads TRBD1 or TRBD2 (5 bases each). Germline V gene sequence: CDR1 GTSNPN, CDR2 SVGIG (reference sequence). The V gene lost 8 bases and the J gene lost 0 bases, with 11 bases spanning the gap. CDR3 length: 12 residues. Written as DNA, the CDR3 is TGTGCCCAGGGACGGAGCTCCTACGAGCAGTACTTC. This codes for CAQGRSSYEQYF.

The chain recombines TRBV9 with TRBJ1-2; a possible D gene is TRBD1 (5 bases). The CDR3 sequence is 14 residues long. CDR1 is SGDLS and CDR2 is YYNGEE in the germline V gene. V was trimmed by 2 bases and J by 4 bases, leaving 12 bases between them. CDR3 residues: CASSVGESGYGYTF. The CDR3, as DNA: TGTGCCAGCAGCGTGGGGGAGTCGGGCTATGGCTACACCTTC.

In DNA, the CDR3 is TGCGCCAGCAGCTTCAGGGGTGGCAACGAGCAGTACTTC. Protein sequence: CASSFRGGNEQYF. The gene calls are TRBV5-1 and TRBJ2-7; weak D call: TRBD1 (6 bases). The CDR3 has 13 amino acids. From germline, CDR1 is SGHRS and CDR2 YFSETQ. Trimming left V 2 bases short and J 5 bases short, with 11 bases between.

The V gene is TRBV6-5, the J gene TRBJ1-1; the match to TRBD1 covers 8 bases. V was pared by 6 bases and J by 1 base, with 4 bases of the junction left unmatched. The CDR3 loop spans 14 amino acids. CDR1 is MNHEY, CDR2 SVGAGI, per germline. The CDR3 protein is CASRQTGANTEAFF. CDR3 DNA: TGTGCCAGCAGGCAGACAGGGGCGAACACTGAAGCTTTCTTT.

This chain joins TRBV7-9 and TRBJ1-5; D remains ambiguous. This CDR3 has 14 amino acids. V was shortened by 0 bases and J by 1 base, with 4 bases between the two germline ends. Looked up from germline, CDR1 is SEHNR and CDR2 is FQNEAQ (reference sequence). CDR3 sequence (DNA): TGTGCCAGCAGCTTAGCGGGCAGCAATCAGCCCCAGCATTTT. Encoded protein: CASSLAGSNQPQHF.

The genes are TRBV6-5 and TRBJ2-7; 11 nucleotides match TRBD1. V gave up 6 bases and J gave up 5 bases; unmatched junction bases: 9. The CDR3 totals 15 residues. CDR1 is MNHEY and CDR2 is SVGAGI in the germline V gene. DNA for the CDR3: TGTGCCAGCAGGCCCGGGACAGGGGGGTCCGACGAGCAGTACTTC. The encoded protein is CASRPGTGGSDEQYF.

The CDR3 here is CASSQSGASSYEQYF. The CDR3 nucleotides are TGTGCCAGCAGTCAAAGCGGGGCGAGCTCCTACGAGCAGTACTTC. V is TRBV2 and J is TRBJ2-7; 7 bases are a match to TRBD2. The V segment lost 5 bases and the J segment 0 bases; nucleotides outside the gene matches: 7. The germline gives CDR1 SNHLY, CDR2 FYNNEI. The CDR3 covers 15 residues.

This chain links TRBV7-2 with TRBJ1-5, with D perhaps matching TRBD1 (6 bases). The V and J ends lost 4 bases and 4 bases respectively, with 8 bases between them. The CDR3 spans 13 residues. Germline assignment: CDR1 SGHTA and CDR2 FQGNSA. The CDR3 nucleotides are TGTGCCAGCAGCTCGCAGGGGAATCAGCCCCAGCATTTT. This translates into CASSSQGNQPQHF.

In DNA form, the CDR3 reads TGTGCCAGCAGCGTAGTAGGGGCAGGGGGTGGCACTGAAGCTTTCTTT. Amino acids: CASSVVGAGGGTEAFF. V and J are TRBV9 and TRBJ1-1; 7 positions agree with TRBD1. Germline V gene data show CDR1 as SGDLS and CDR2 as YYNGEE. V shed 0 bases, J shed 4 bases, and the junction held 9 bases outside the gene matches. CDR3 length: 16 amino acids.

This chain joins TRBV30 and TRBJ2-3; 12 nucleotides match TRBD2. Trimming cost V 8 bases and J 2 bases; bases outside gene matches: 8. The V gene's germline CDR1 is GTSNPN and CDR2 SVGIG (reference sequence). This CDR3 is 15 amino acids long. DNA for the CDR3: TGTGCCCGCAGACTAGCGGGAGCGCCCACAGATACGCAGTATTTT. As protein: CARRLAGAPTDTQYF.

This clone was observed once. In DNA form, the CDR3 reads TGTGCCAGCAGCTTAAACCCTGCCGCAGGGACCCAAGAGACCCAGTACTTC. Protein product: CASSLNPAAGTQETQYF. The J gene is TRBJ2-5, the V gene TRBV7-3, with D perhaps assigned TRBD1 or TRBD2 (5 bases each). Trimming took 1 base from V and 1 from J, leaving 16 bases between them. Germline CDR1 SGHTA, CDR2 FQGTGA. This CDR3 has 17 residues. The whole variable domain, remainder taken from reference TRBV7-3 and TRBJ2-5, is GAGVSQTPSNKVTEKGKYVELRCDPISGHTALYWYRQSLGQGPEFLIYFQGTGAADDSGLPNDRFFAVRPEGSVSTLKIQRTERGDSAVYLCASSLNPAAGTQETQYFGPGTRLLVL.

The V and J genes are TRBV4-3 and TRBJ1-1; D not certain. Trimming shortened V by 4 bases and J by 4 bases, and 10 bases separated the two germline ends. Per the germline V gene, CDR1 is LGHNA and CDR2 is YSLEER. The CDR3 is 13 residues long. CDR3 nucleotide sequence: TGCGCCAGCAGCCCTGGAGAGAGCACTGAAGCTTTCTTT. This gives the protein CASSPGESTEAFF.

CDR3 coding DNA: TGCGCCAGCAGCCTAGACAGCGGGCCTTACTACGAGCAGTACTTC. Protein product: CASSLDSGPYYEQYF. The chain recombines TRBV5-1 with TRBJ2-7, with D perhaps matching TRBD2 (6 bases). CDR1 and CDR2 (germline): SGHRS, YFSETQ. Trimming removed 4 bases at V and 3 bases at J, with 17 bases between. CDR3 length: 15 amino acids.

The J gene is TRBJ2-5, the V gene TRBV2, with D tentatively TRBD1 (8 bases). CDR1 is SNHLY and CDR2 is FYNNEI in the germline V gene. The CDR3 length is 13 residues. With 10 bases removed from V and 4 bases from J, the gap between germline ends came to 16 bases. As DNA, the CDR3 is TGTGCCACCGCACAGGGGGGGCTAGAGACCCAGTACTTC. Translation gives CATAQGGLETQYF. The full variable domain, completed using reference TRBV2 and TRBJ2-5, is EPEVTQTPSHQVTQMGQEVILRCVPISNHLYFYWYRQILGQKVEFLVSFYNNEISEKSEIFDDQFSVERPDGSNFTLKIRSTKLEDSAMYFCATAQGGLETQYFGPGTRLLVL.

This chain links TRBV6-1 with TRBJ1-2; 8 bases are shared with TRBD1. The CDR3 sequence is 14 residues long. V shed 4 bases and J 5 bases; nucleotides not matched to a gene: 6. From germline, CDR1 is MNHNS and CDR2 SASEGT. The CDR3 DNA is TGTGCCAGCAGTGGCAGGGGGCTGCGGTATGGCTACACCTTC. Translation gives CASSGRGLRYGYTF.

Of note for this clone: An end of the junction does not agree with germline; a read error may underlie this. This chain connects TRBV7-7 to TRBJ2-7, with 9 bases aligning to TRBD2. This CDR3 has 14 residues. Germline V gene sequence: CDR1 SSHAT, CDR2 FNYEAQ (reference sequence). DNA of the CDR3: TGTGCTAGCAGCTTAAATAGCGGGAGTTACGAGCAGTACTTC. Translating it yields CASSLNSGSYEQYF.

The V and J genes are TRBV9 and TRBJ2-7, with no clear D. Germline loops: CDR1 SGDLS, CDR2 YYNGEE. The V and J ends lost 4 bases and 2 bases respectively, with 16 bases between them. The CDR3 runs to 15 residues. CDR3 protein: CASSPSSLAPYEQYF. The DNA for the CDR3 is TGTGCCAGCAGCCCCTCTTCGTTGGCACCCTACGAGCAGTACTTC. Complete variable domain (other parts from reference TRBV9 and TRBJ2-7): DSGVTQTPKHLITATGQRVTLRCSPRSGDLSVYWYQQSLDQGLQFLIQYYNGEERAKGNILERFSAQQFPDLHSELNLSSLELGDSALYFCASSPSSLAPYEQYFGPGTRLTVT.